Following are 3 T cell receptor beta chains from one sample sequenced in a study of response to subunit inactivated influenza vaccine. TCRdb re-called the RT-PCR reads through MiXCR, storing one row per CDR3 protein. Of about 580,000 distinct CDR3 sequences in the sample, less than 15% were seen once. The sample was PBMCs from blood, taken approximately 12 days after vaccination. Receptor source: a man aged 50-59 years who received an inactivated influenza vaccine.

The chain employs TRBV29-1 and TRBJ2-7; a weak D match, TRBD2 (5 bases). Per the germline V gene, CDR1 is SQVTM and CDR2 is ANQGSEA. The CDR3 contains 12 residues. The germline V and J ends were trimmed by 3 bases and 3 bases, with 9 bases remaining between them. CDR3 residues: CSVDEGGYEQYF. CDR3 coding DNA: TGCAGCGTTGATGAGGGCGGCTACGAGCAGTACTTC.

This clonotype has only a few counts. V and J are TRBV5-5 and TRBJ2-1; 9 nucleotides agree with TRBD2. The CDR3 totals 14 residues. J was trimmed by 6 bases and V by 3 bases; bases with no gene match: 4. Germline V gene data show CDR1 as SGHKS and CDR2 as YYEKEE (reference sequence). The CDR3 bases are TGTGCCAGCAGCTCCGGGACTAGCACCAATGAGCAGTTCTTC. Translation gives CASSSGTSTNEQFF.

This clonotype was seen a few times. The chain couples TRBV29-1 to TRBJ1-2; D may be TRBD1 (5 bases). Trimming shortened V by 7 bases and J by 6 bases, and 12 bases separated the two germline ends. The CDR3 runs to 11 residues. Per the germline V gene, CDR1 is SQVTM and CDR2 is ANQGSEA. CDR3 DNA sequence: TGCAGCGCCGCTCAGGGTGATGGCTACACCTTC. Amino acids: CSAAQGDGYTF.